The 2 T cell receptor beta chains below were found in one sample sequenced in a study of Graves' ophthalmopathy and Graves' hyperthyroidism. Amplification of TCR beta CDR3 regions used RNA transcripts. Amplification began with first-round RT-PCR using HTBI primers, then second-round multiplex PCR was performed. TCRdb reprocessed the multiplex PCR reads via MiXCR and lists one record per CDR3 protein. The data contain about 740,000 distinct CDR3 sequences, roughly two fifths of them singletons. The sequenced material came from peripheral blood. The receptors come from an adult man with Graves' ophthalmopathy.

The chain employs TRBV7-9 and TRBJ2-5, with D perhaps matching TRBD2 (6 bases). CDR3 size: 13 residues. The V gene lost 5 bases and the J gene lost 3 bases, with 10 bases spanning the gap. The V gene's germline CDR1 is SEHNR and CDR2 FQNEAQ (reference sequence). Here the CDR3 reads CASSPGEEETQYF. The CDR3, as DNA: TGTGCCAGCAGCCCCGGGGAGGAAGAGACCCAGTACTTC.

V and J are TRBV7-9 and TRBJ2-5; D is possibly TRBD1 or TRBD2 (5 bases each). The ends were cut back, 3 bases at V and 2 bases at J, with 16 bases in the middle. The germline gives CDR1 SEHNR, CDR2 FQNEAQ (reference sequence). This CDR3 spans 16 amino acids. CDR3 region: CASSLSGGRRQETQYF. DNA of the CDR3: TGTGCCAGCAGCTTGTCTGGGGGTCGACGACAAGAGACCCAGTACTTC.